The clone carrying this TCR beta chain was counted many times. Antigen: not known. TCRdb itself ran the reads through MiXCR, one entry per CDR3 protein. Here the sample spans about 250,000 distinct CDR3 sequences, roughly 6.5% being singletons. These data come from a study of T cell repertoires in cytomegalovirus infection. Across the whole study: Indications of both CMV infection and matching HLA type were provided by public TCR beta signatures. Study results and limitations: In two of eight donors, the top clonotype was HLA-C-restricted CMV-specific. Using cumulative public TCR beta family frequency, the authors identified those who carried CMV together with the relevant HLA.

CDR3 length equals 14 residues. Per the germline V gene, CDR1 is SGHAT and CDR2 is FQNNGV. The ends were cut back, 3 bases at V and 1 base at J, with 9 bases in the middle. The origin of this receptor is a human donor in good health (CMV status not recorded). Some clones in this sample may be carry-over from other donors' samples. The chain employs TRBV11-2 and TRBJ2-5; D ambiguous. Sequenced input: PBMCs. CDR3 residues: CASSLVTGQETQYF. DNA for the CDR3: TGTGCCAGCAGCTTGGTAACTGGCCAAGAGACCCAGTACTTC.